One T cell receptor (beta chain) is described in this entry. With 60 Vbeta and 13 Jbeta primers, the PCR was carried out. Clones were sequenced by immunoSEQ multiplex PCR, and TCRdb holds only the in-frame ones, with some missing. The repertoire holds some 130,000 clones, with 75% to 85% as singletons. Germline V gives CDR1 SGHKS, CDR2 YYEKEE (reference sequence). The CDR3 length is 16 residues. Trimming at V came to 2 bases and at J to 4 bases, leaving 9 bases not matched to a gene. The sample originates from a study of cytomegalovirus exposure and HLA in healthy donors. The sequenced material came from PBMCs. This sequence originates from a female donor in good health and CMV-seropositive. The chain is built from TRBV5-5 and TRBJ2-5, with 9 bases lining up with TRBD1. CDR3 sequence (DNA): TGTGCCAGCAGCTTAACTACAGGGGGCGGGCGAGAGACCCAGTACTTC. The encoded protein is CASSLTTGGGRETQYF.